This TCR beta chain was sequenced for a study of beta chain features in type 1 diabetes. Points from the study as a whole: Moderate yet significant TCRB CDR3 shortening was seen in Type 1 diabetes patients in all four CD4+ subsets.

Expressed TCRB transcripts got sequenced, as all isolated RNA was reverse transcribed. Repertoires were generated with immunoSEQ multiplex PCR, while TCRdb's copy carries only in-frame clones and drops some. Of roughly 730,000 clones listed, about an eighth are singletons. CDR1 is KGHSH, CDR2 LQKENI, per germline. The CDR3 is 14 amino acids. V lost 2 bases and J lost 2, with 7 bases in between. Of note for this clone: Its antigen is not known.

The V and J genes are TRBV18 and TRBJ1-3; the D is unclear. The clonotype was recovered from a man younger than 35 with type 1 diabetes. The material sequenced was naive CD4+ T cells from blood. The CDR3 sequence: CASSPRTAGNTIYF. The CDR3 DNA reads as TGTGCCAGCTCACCAAGGACGGCTGGAAACACCATATATTTT.